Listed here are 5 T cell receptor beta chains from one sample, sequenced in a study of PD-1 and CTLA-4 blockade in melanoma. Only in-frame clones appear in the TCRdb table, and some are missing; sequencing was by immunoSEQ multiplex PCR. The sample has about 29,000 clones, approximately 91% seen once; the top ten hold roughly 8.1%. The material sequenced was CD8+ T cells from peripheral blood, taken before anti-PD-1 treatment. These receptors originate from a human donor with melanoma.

Written as DNA, the CDR3 is TGTGCCAGCAGTTTTGGGGCGGGGGATGGCTACACCTTC. Translating it yields CASSFGAGDGYTF. The chain is built from TRBV27 and TRBJ1-2; TRBD1 is a possible D gene (5 bases). Germline V gene data show CDR1 as MNHEY and CDR2 as SMNVEV (reference sequence). V gave up 3 bases and J gave up 6 bases, with 11 bases separating them. The CDR3 totals 13 residues.

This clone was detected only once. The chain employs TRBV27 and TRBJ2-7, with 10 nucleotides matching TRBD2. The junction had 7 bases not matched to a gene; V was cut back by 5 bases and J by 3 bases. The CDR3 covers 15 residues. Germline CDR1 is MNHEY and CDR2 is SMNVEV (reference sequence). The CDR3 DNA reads TGTGCCAGCAGTGAGGGACTAGCGCGTTACTACGAGCAGTACTTC. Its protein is CASSEGLARYYEQYF.

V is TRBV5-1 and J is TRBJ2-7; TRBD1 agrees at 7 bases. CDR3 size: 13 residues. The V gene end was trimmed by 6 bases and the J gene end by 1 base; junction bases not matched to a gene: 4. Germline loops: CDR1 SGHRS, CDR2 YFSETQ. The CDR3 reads CASTGTESYEQYF. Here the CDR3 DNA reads TGCGCCAGCACCGGGACAGAGTCCTACGAGCAGTACTTC.

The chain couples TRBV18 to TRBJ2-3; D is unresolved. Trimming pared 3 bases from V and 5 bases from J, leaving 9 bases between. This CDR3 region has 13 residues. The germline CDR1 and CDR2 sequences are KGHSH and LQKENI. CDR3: CASSPRPEDTQYF. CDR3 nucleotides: TGTGCCAGCTCACCCCGACCCGAAGATACGCAGTATTTT.

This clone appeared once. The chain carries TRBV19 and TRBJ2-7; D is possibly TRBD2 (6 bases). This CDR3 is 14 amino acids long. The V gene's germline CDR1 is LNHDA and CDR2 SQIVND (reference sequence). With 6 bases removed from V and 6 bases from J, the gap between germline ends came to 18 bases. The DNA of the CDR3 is TGTGCCAGTAGCCCGGGACTGCGAGGTTTCGAGCAGTACTTC. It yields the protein CASSPGLRGFEQYF.